Shown below are 6 T cell receptor beta chains from a single sample sequenced in a study of cytomegalovirus exposure and HLA in healthy donors. Primers for the PCR totalled 60 Vbeta and 13 Jbeta. Here immunoSEQ multiplex PCR was the method, and the copy in TCRdb shows in-frame clones only, minus some. Here the sample spans about 170,000 clones, just under 85% being singletons. Sequencing used PBMCs. All receptors derive from a girl under 18 in good health and CMV-seropositive.

CDR3 loop: CASSNSGTGGAGYTF. DNA of the CDR3: TGTGCCAGTAGTAACTCCGGGACAGGGGGTGCTGGCTACACCTTC. J is TRBJ1-2 and V is TRBV19; 11 bases map to TRBD1. Germline V gene data show CDR1 as LNHDA and CDR2 as SQIVND (reference sequence). With V trimmed by 4 bases and J by 7 bases, 8 bases remained unmatched. The CDR3 loop spans 15 amino acids.

The J gene is TRBJ2-3, the V gene TRBV9; TRBD1 agrees at 9 bases. CDR1 is SGDLS, CDR2 YYNGEE, per germline. The CDR3 spans 17 residues. Germline trimming cut 2 bases from V and 3 bases from J; bases unmatched to any gene: 10. In nucleotides, the CDR3 is TGTGCCAGCAGCGTCCCCTTTACAGGGGGCGTAACAGATACGCAGTATTTT. Residues: CASSVPFTGGVTDTQYF. The whole variable domain, remainder taken from reference TRBV9 and TRBJ2-3, is DSGVTQTPKHLITATGQRVTLRCSPRSGDLSVYWYQQSLDQGLQFLIQYYNGEERAKGNILERFSAQQFPDLHSELNLSSLELGDSALYFCASSVPFTGGVTDTQYFGPGTRLTVL.

This rearrangement joins TRBV28 to TRBJ1-5; D might be TRBD1 (6 bases). Germline V gives CDR1 MDHEN, CDR2 SYDVKM. CDR3 length equals 16 residues. V was cut by 2 bases and J by 8 bases, with 19 bases left in between. CDR3 sequence reads: CASSLIRGALYEPQHF. Written as DNA, the CDR3 is TGTGCCAGCAGTTTAATCCGGGGGGCCCTATATGAGCCCCAGCATTTT.

The chain recombines TRBV27 with TRBJ2-4; 8 bases fit TRBD2. Trimming took 9 bases from V and 3 from J; bases not matched to a gene: 7. Germline V gene data show CDR1 as MNHEY and CDR2 as SMNVEV (reference sequence). This CDR3 comprises 14 residues. The CDR3 DNA sequence: TGTGCCAGTTCGGGGGGGGAGGGCAAAAACATTCAGTACTTC. Encoded protein: CASSGGEGKNIQYF.

This clone has only a few counts. The chain employs TRBV11-2 and TRBJ1-2; 7 nucleotides line up with TRBD1. The V gene's germline CDR1 is SGHAT and CDR2 FQNNGV. There are 14 residues in the CDR3. V trimming: 6 bases; J trimming: 0 bases; junction bases outside the gene matches: 4. The CDR3 loop reads CASRSDRSNYGYTF. The CDR3 bases are TGTGCCAGCAGATCGGACAGGTCTAACTATGGCTACACCTTC.

The V and J genes are TRBV18 and TRBJ1-1; D possibly corresponds to TRBD1 (5 bases). Germline values: CDR1 KGHSH, CDR2 LQKENI. There are 14 residues in the CDR3. V lost 2 bases and J 6 bases, leaving 13 bases between the germline ends. CDR3 DNA sequence: TGTGCCAGCTCACCAGACCAGGGTAAAGCTGAAGCTTTCTTT. Translated: CASSPDQGKAEAFF. Looking up the rest from reference TRBV18 and TRBJ1-1 gives the full variable domain: NAGVMQNPRHLVRRRGQEARLRCSPMKGHSHVYWYRQLPEEGLKFMVYLQKENIIDESGMPKERFSAEFPKEGPSILRIQQVVRGDSAAYFCASSPDQGKAEAFFGQGTRLTVV.